These 28 T cell receptor beta chains share one sample of origin, sequenced in a study of cytomegalovirus exposure and HLA in healthy donors. The PCR employed 60 Vbeta primers together with 13 Jbeta primers. TCRdb's copy holds only in-frame clones and misses some; the assay was immunoSEQ multiplex PCR. This sample has over 200,000 clones, with just under 85% found just once. The sample consisted of PBMCs. The receptor set was obtained from a woman aged 40 to 49 in good health and CMV-seronegative.

This rearrangement joins TRBV27 to TRBJ2-3; no clear D gene. The ends were cut back, 5 bases at V and 0 bases at J, with 6 bases in the middle. The length of the CDR3 is 13 residues. Germline V CDR1 and CDR2: MNHEY, SMNVEV (reference sequence). The CDR3 nucleotides are TGTGCCAGCAGTACTTCTAGCACAGATACGCAGTATTTT. Translation gives CASSTSSTDTQYF.

The chain uses TRBV6-1 and TRBJ1-5; D is perhaps TRBD1 (6 bases). This CDR3 contains 15 residues. Trimming took 4 bases from V and 3 from J, leaving 13 bases between them. The germline gives CDR1 MNHNS, CDR2 SASEGT. The CDR3 protein is CASSVGGADNQPQHF. Written as DNA, the CDR3 is TGTGCCAGCAGTGTGGGGGGGGCCGACAATCAGCCCCAGCATTTT.

The rearrangement links TRBV19 to TRBJ2-3, with 7 bases that match TRBD2. Looked up from germline, CDR1 is LNHDA and CDR2 is SQIVND (reference sequence). The V segment lost 5 bases and the J segment 3 bases; nucleotides outside the gene matches: 8. The CDR3 consists of 15 residues. The CDR3 sequence: CASSLGSGFTDTQYF. CDR3 nucleotide sequence: TGTGCCAGTAGTCTCGGTAGCGGGTTTACAGATACGCAGTATTTT.

The CDR3 nucleotides read TGTGCCACCAGCAGAGACCCCGGACAGGCCTATGGCTACACCTTC. It encodes CATSRDPGQAYGYTF. This sequence joins TRBV15 and TRBJ1-2, with 7 bases aligning to TRBD1. Germline V CDR1 and CDR2: LNHNV, YYDKDF (reference sequence). The CDR3 has 15 amino acids. V trimming: 0 bases; J trimming: 4 bases; junction bases outside the gene matches: 5.

The rearrangement links TRBV30 to TRBJ1-6, with a possible D match to TRBD1 (6 bases). Looked up from germline, CDR1 is GTSNPN and CDR2 is SVGIG (reference sequence). CDR3 length equals 16 residues. Deletions cut 2 bases from V and 7 bases from J, with 18 bases between. This chain's CDR3 is CAWSTSGGGRNSPLHF. The CDR3 nucleotides are TGTGCCTGGAGTACTTCTGGGGGCGGCAGAAATTCACCCCTCCACTTT.

The chain links TRBV7-2 to TRBJ2-3, with 12 nucleotides matching TRBD2. V lost 7 bases, J lost 0 bases, and 14 bases stayed unmatched. The CDR3 contains 19 residues. CDR1 is SGHTA and CDR2 is FQGNSA in the germline V gene. Here the CDR3 reads CASTKATTSGGTSTDTQYF. In DNA, the CDR3 is TGTGCCAGCACCAAAGCTACGACTAGCGGGGGTACTAGCACAGATACGCAGTATTTT.

This clone has more than one count but fewer than ten. The chain carries TRBV5-6 and TRBJ2-1, with D possibly matching TRBD1 (5 bases). The CDR3 spans 11 residues. V was trimmed by 5 bases and J by 9 bases, leaving 9 bases between them. Germline CDR1 SGHDT, CDR2 YYEEEE. CDR3: CASRFDSEQFF. CDR3 coding DNA: TGTGCCAGCAGGTTTGACAGTGAGCAGTTCTTC.

The chain couples TRBV7-2 to TRBJ2-4; the D gene is possibly TRBD1 (5 bases). Germline V gives CDR1 SGHTA, CDR2 FQGNSA. The CDR3 has 14 residues. V was cut by 9 bases and J by 0 bases, with 12 bases left in between. CDR3 DNA sequence: TGTGCCAGTGGGGCAGAACTAGCCAAAAACATTCAGTACTTC. Amino acids: CASGAELAKNIQYF. Drawing the rest from reference TRBV7-2 and TRBJ2-4, the complete variable domain is GAGVSQSPSNKVTEKGKDVELRCDPISGHTALYWYRQSLGQGLEFLIYFQGNSAPDKSGLPSDRFSAERTGGSVSTLTIQRTQQEDSAVYLCASGAELAKNIQYFGAGTRLSVL.

This chain connects TRBV27 to TRBJ1-5, with a possible D match to TRBD1 (6 bases). Between the trimmed V and J ends, which lost 4 bases and 5 bases, there was a span of 21 bases. Germline V gives CDR1 MNHEY, CDR2 SMNVEV (reference sequence). The CDR3 has 17 amino acids. The CDR3: CASSYRVSLSFDQPQHF. The CDR3 DNA sequence: TGTGCCAGCAGTTACAGGGTTTCTCTGAGTTTTGATCAGCCCCAGCATTTT.

The V call is TRBV19, the J call TRBJ1-5; no clear D. Trimming removed 3 bases from V and 1 base from J, with 10 bases in between. CDR1 and CDR2 from the germline V gene are LNHDA and SQIVND (reference sequence). This CDR3 has 15 amino acids. The CDR3 DNA sequence: TGTGCCAGTAGTATCGGGGAGTTAAGCAATCAGCCCCAGCATTTT. As protein: CASSIGELSNQPQHF.

The gene calls are TRBV5-8 and TRBJ1-2; no clear D. Germline V gene lookup returns CDR1 SGHTS and CDR2 YDEGEE. The CDR3 loop spans 14 amino acids. Trimming shortened V by 2 bases and J by 5 bases, and 13 bases separated the two germline ends. This CDR3 is CASSLQNSPYGYTF. CDR3 sequence (DNA): TGTGCCAGCAGCTTACAGAATTCTCCTTATGGCTACACCTTC.

The chain carries TRBV5-1 and TRBJ2-7; D is perhaps TRBD1 (7 bases). V was shortened by 5 bases and J by 2 bases, with 14 bases between the two germline ends. CDR1 is SGHRS, CDR2 YFSETQ, per germline. CDR3 size: 14 residues. The CDR3 protein is CASSLRDSAYEQYF. Here the CDR3 DNA reads TGCGCCAGCAGTCTGCGGGACAGCGCCTACGAGCAGTACTTC. Full variable domain (remainder filled in from reference TRBV5-1 and TRBJ2-7): KAGVTQTPRYLIKTRGQQVTLSCSPISGHRSVSWYQQTPGQGLQFLFEYFSETQRNKGNFPGRFSGRQFSNSRSEMNVSTLELGDSALYLCASSLRDSAYEQYFGPGTRLTVT.

A few counts support this clone. The rearrangement links TRBV4-2 to TRBJ2-3, with 11 bases lining up with TRBD2. With 0 bases clipped from V and 4 bases from J, the junction kept 3 bases outside the gene matches. The CDR3 extends over 16 amino acids. CDR1 and CDR2 (germline): LGHNA, YNFKEQ. CDR3 sequence reads: CASSQDSGGAADTQYF. The CDR3 DNA reads TGTGCCAGCAGCCAAGATAGCGGGGGGGCTGCAGATACGCAGTATTTT.

The rearrangement uses TRBV4-2 and TRBJ1-5, with 9 bases that match TRBD1. CDR3 length equals 15 residues. In germline, CDR1 is LGHNA, CDR2 YNFKEQ. V lost 4 bases to trimming and J lost 7 bases; unmatched junction nucleotides: 8. The CDR3 sequence: CASSPMGQGGQPQHF. CDR3 nucleotides: TGTGCCAGCAGCCCGATGGGACAGGGTGGACAGCCCCAGCATTTT.

This clone was recorded a few times. The chain uses TRBV14 and TRBJ1-5; TRBD1 matches at 10 bases. The trim removed 0 bases at V and 3 bases at J, leaving 8 bases unmatched. CDR3 length equals 18 residues. CDR1 is SGHDN and CDR2 is FVKESK in the germline V gene. The CDR3 DNA reads TGTGCCAGCAGCCAAGAAGATTGGGACAGGGGATACAATCAGCCCCAGCATTTT. This gives the protein CASSQEDWDRGYNQPQHF.

This clone was found once. This chain joins TRBV7-8 and TRBJ1-2; 10 bases map to TRBD1. The V gene's germline CDR1 is SGHVS and CDR2 FQNEAQ. CDR3 size: 14 residues. Trimming removed 2 bases from V and 8 bases from J; junction bases left unmatched: 5. The CDR3 DNA sequence: TGTGCCAGCAGCTTACAGACAGGGGGCGGCGGCTACACCTTC. The encoded protein is CASSLQTGGGGYTF.

The chain carries TRBV2 and TRBJ1-6; D might be TRBD1 (6 bases). Trimming removed 4 bases from V and 8 bases from J, with 15 bases in between. Germline CDR1 reads SNHLY; CDR2 reads FYNNEI. The CDR3 contains 15 residues. The CDR3: CASSVQGGRDSPLHF. DNA for the CDR3: TGTGCCAGCAGTGTACAGGGTGGTAGAGATTCACCCCTCCACTTT.

The rearrangement uses TRBV6-5 and TRBJ1-2; 9 bases match TRBD1. CDR3 length: 15 amino acids. Germline V CDR1 and CDR2: MNHEY, SVGAGI. V shed 5 bases and J 4 bases; nucleotides not matched to a gene: 8. CDR3 nucleotides: TGTGCCAGCAGTCAAAGGGACAGGGACGTCTATGGCTACACCTTC. The encoded protein is CASSQRDRDVYGYTF.

The chain links TRBV12-5 to TRBJ1-2; maybe TRBD1 (5 bases). In germline, CDR1 is LGHNT, CDR2 FRNRAP. V lost 2 bases and J lost 2, with 6 bases in between. The CDR3 contains 13 residues. The CDR3 loop is CASGLRQNYGYTF. CDR3 DNA: TGTGCTAGTGGTTTGAGACAGAACTATGGCTACACCTTC. Filled out from reference TRBV12-5 and TRBJ1-2, the complete variable domain reads DARVTQTPRHKVTEMGQEVTMRCQPILGHNTVFWYRQTMMQGLELLAYFRNRAPLDDSGMPKDRFSAEMPDATLATLKIQPSEPRDSAVYFCASGLRQNYGYTFGSGTRLTVV.

V and J are TRBV14 and TRBJ2-4; D is perhaps TRBD1 (6 bases). Germline-derived CDR1 and CDR2 are SGHDN and FVKESK. This CDR3 is 13 amino acids long. Between the trimmed V and J ends, which lost 8 bases and 6 bases, there was a span of 14 bases. The CDR3 DNA sequence: TGTGCCAGCCCTCAGGGGTTCGGAAACATTCAGTACTTC. Its translation is CASPQGFGNIQYF.

This rearrangement joins TRBV7-9 to TRBJ1-1; D not resolved. Per the germline V gene, CDR1 is SEHNR and CDR2 is FQNEAQ (reference sequence). The V gene lost 1 base and the J gene lost 1 base, with 13 bases spanning the gap. The CDR3 is 16 amino acids. In nucleotides, the CDR3 is TGTGCCAGCAGCTTAGGGTCCGGACTCCCGAACACTGAAGCTTTCTTT. Amino acid sequence: CASSLGSGLPNTEAFF.

The V gene is TRBV4-2, the J gene TRBJ1-1; perhaps TRBD1 as D (6 bases). CDR1 and CDR2 from the germline V gene are LGHNA and YNFKEQ. This CDR3 spans 15 amino acids. V gave up 0 bases and J gave up 1 base, with 9 bases separating them. DNA for the CDR3: TGTGCCAGCAGCCAAGAACCACAGGGGAACACTGAAGCTTTCTTT. This translates into CASSQEPQGNTEAFF.

V gene TRBV6-5 combines with J gene TRBJ1-1; D unresolved. The CDR3 is 13 amino acids. The V gene's germline CDR1 is MNHEY and CDR2 SVGAGI. With 8 bases removed from V and 0 bases from J, the gap between germline ends came to 10 bases. In DNA form, the CDR3 reads TGTGCCAGCCTTCAGAGCGTGAACACTGAAGCTTTCTTT. It is translated as CASLQSVNTEAFF.

This sequence joins TRBV6-1 and TRBJ1-5, with D uncertain. CDR3 length equals 11 residues. Germline V gene lookup returns CDR1 MNHNS and CDR2 SASEGT. Trimming stripped 6 bases from V and 9 bases from J, with 9 bases between. The CDR3 spells CASSQGRPQHF. The CDR3, as DNA: TGTGCCAGCAGCCAAGGGAGGCCCCAGCATTTT.

The chain carries TRBV14 and TRBJ2-7; D possibly corresponds to TRBD2 (5 bases). The CDR3 has 14 residues. V lost 6 bases and J lost 3, with 15 bases in between. From germline, CDR1 is SGHDN and CDR2 FVKESK. DNA for the CDR3: TGTGCCAGCAGACCTTTAGGACGGGGCTACGAGCAGTACTTC. Amino acid sequence: CASRPLGRGYEQYF.

Comment on this clone: A read error may produce the germline difference seen at one junction end. This chain uses TRBV7-7 with TRBJ2-3; possibly TRBD1 for D (5 bases). The length of the CDR3 is 15 residues. CDR1 is SSHAT and CDR2 is FNYEAQ in the germline V gene (reference sequence). The CDR3: CASSLGQGGTDTQYF. CDR3 in DNA: TGTGCTAGCAGCTTAGGGCAGGGTGGGACAGATACGCAGTATTTT.

The chain combines TRBV30 with TRBJ2-3; D call uncertain. CDR1 is GTSNPN, CDR2 SVGIG, per germline (reference sequence). Trimming shortened V by 1 base and J by 6 bases, and 11 bases separated the two germline ends. CDR3 length: 13 amino acids. In DNA form, the CDR3 reads TGTGCCTGGAGTGGGGCCCTAAGGGATACGCAGTATTTT. Translated: CAWSGALRDTQYF.

The chain combines TRBV5-1 with TRBJ2-7; 14 bases are a match to TRBD2. The CDR3 is 18 amino acids. Germline V gene sequence: CDR1 SGHRS, CDR2 YFSETQ. The trim removed 2 bases at V and 5 bases at J, leaving 12 bases unmatched. The CDR3 DNA is TGCGCCAGCAGCTTTTTCCCGACTAGCGGGGGGGTTGATAACGAGCAGTACTTC. It translates to CASSFFPTSGGVDNEQYF. Together with reference TRBV5-1 and TRBJ2-7, the CDR3 gives the full variable domain: KAGVTQTPRYLIKTRGQQVTLSCSPISGHRSVSWYQQTPGQGLQFLFEYFSETQRNKGNFPGRFSGRQFSNSRSEMNVSTLELGDSALYLCASSFFPTSGGVDNEQYFGPGTRLTVT.